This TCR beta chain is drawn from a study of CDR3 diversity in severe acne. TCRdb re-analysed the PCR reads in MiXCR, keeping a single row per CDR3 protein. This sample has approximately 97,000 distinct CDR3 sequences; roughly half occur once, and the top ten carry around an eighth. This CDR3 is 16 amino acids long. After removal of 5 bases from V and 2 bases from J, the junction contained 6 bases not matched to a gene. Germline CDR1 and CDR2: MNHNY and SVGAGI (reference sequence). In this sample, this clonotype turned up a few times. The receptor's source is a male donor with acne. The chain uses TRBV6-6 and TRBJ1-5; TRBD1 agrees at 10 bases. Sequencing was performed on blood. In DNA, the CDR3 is TGTGCCAGCAGTCACGACAGGGGGCGAGGCAATCAGCCCCAGCATTTT. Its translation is CASSHDRGRGNQPQHF.